This record looks at one T cell receptor beta chain sequence and its context. Its antigen is undetermined. These data are taken from a study of T cell responses to AZD1222 COVID-19 vaccine. At the level of the study: Researchers grouped second doses given at about 4 or about 12 weeks into one pool.

Repertoires were generated with immunoSEQ multiplex PCR, while TCRdb's copy carries only in-frame clones and drops some. The sample lists more than 90,000 clones; roughly 80% were seen once. Study-level findings and limits: Baseline seropositivity occurred in only a handful of AZD1222 recipients. Clonal diversity may have been underestimated, and the donors were mostly white British, with more females than males. There were vaccine-associated CD4 TCRs across spike, dominant at 160-218 and 743-854.

Germline CDR1 and CDR2: SEHNR and FQNEAQ (reference sequence). This CDR3 has 16 amino acids. V gave up 7 bases and J gave up 9 bases; unmatched junction bases: 15. Sequencing used peripheral blood, obtained on day 0 of AZD1222 vaccination. This clonotype was sampled from an adult in good health. The genes are TRBV7-9 and TRBJ2-1; 10 nucleotides agree with TRBD2. The chain's CDR3 is CASNLGRLAGVGEQFF. The CDR3 region has the DNA TGTGCCAGCAATTTAGGGCGGCTAGCGGGGGTGGGTGAGCAGTTCTTC.